The clone carrying this T cell receptor beta chain has just one count. It may be a read error: a sequence one base away is much more abundant. What was amplified from RNA transcripts were TCR beta CDR3 regions. Researchers ran a first-round RT-PCR on the TCR CDR3 using the HTBI primer set. TCRdb used MiXCR to reprocess the multiplex PCR reads, holding one entry per CDR3 protein. The sample holds approximately 430,000 distinct CDR3 sequences, around 14% seen once. The V gene's germline CDR1 is SEHNR and CDR2 FQNEAQ (reference sequence). The CDR3 loop spans 17 amino acids. The junction had 13 bases not matched to a gene; V was cut back by 2 bases and J by 8 bases. The data were obtained in a study of T cells in Graves' hyperthyroidism and ophthalmopathy. Absent ophthalmopathy progression within 18 months defined stable Graves' hyperthyroidism.

The sequencing sample was made of blood. The chain recombines TRBV7-9 with TRBJ2-1, with TRBD2 matching 9 bases. This TCR came from a woman aged 18-35 years with Graves' hyperthyroidism. CDR3 in amino acids: CASSLTRLAGPRDEQFF. The CDR3 DNA sequence: TGTGCCAGCAGCTTAACCCGGCTAGCGGGACCTAGGGATGAGCAGTTCTTC. The full variable domain, rest sourced from reference TRBV7-9 and TRBJ2-1, is DTGVSQNPRHKITKRGQNVTFRCDPISEHNRLYWYRQTLGQGPEFLTYFQNEAQLEKSRLLSDRFSAERPKGSFSTLEIQRTEQGDSAMYLCASSLTRLAGPRDEQFFGPGTRLTVL.